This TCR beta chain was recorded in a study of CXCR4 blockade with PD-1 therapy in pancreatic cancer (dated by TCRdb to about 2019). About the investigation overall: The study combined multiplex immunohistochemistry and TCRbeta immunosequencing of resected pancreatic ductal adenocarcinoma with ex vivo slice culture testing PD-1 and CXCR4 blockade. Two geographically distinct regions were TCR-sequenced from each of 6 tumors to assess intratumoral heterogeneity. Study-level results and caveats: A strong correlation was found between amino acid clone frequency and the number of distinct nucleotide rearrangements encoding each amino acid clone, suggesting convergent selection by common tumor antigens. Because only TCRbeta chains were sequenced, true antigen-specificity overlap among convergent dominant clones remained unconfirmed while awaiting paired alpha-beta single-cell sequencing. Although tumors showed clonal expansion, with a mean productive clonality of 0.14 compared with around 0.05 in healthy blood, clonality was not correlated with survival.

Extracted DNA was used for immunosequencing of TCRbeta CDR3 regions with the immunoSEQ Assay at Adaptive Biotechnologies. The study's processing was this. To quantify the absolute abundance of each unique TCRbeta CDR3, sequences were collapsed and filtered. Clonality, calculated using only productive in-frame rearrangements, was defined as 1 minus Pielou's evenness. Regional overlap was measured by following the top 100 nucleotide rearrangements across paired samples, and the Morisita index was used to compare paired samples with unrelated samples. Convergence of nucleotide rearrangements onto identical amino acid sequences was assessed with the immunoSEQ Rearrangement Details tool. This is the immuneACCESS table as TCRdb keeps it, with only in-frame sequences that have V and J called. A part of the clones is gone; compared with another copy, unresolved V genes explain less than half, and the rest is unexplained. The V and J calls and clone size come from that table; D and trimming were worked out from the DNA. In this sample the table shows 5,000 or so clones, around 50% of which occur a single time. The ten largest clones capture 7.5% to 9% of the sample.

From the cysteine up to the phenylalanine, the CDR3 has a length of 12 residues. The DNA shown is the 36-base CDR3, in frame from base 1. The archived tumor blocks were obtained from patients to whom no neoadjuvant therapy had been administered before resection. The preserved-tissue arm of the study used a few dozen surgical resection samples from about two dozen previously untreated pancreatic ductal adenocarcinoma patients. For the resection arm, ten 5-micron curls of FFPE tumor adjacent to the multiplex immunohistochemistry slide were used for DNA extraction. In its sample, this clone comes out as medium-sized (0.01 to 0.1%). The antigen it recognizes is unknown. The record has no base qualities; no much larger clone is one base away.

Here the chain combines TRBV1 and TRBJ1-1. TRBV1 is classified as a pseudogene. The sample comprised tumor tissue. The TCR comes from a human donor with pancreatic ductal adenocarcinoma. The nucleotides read TGCGCCAGCAGCCATCTCGATCGTGAGGCTTTCTTT. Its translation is CASSHLDREAFF.